This T cell receptor (beta chain) derives from a study of cytomegalovirus exposure and HLA in healthy donors. Overall study: Roughly 80 million unique TCRs from HLA-typed donors made up an early data release.

About this clone itself: What it binds is not known.

Vbeta (60) and Jbeta (13) primers were used in the PCR. In the original analysis: An analysis that came later counted 70 million to 100 million unique TCR beta chains, 9 million to 12 million shared. This table comes from immunoSEQ multiplex PCR, and its TCRdb copy is limited to in-frame clones, with some not included. V and J calls and clone size are copied from that table; D and trimming were computed from the DNA. The table has around 31,000 clones, less than 70% seen once. Study results and limitations: In a later analysis, V- and J-gene trimming of beta chains associated with a DCLRE1C missense variant, replicated independently. CMV antigen specificity was confirmed in vitro for a few CMV-associated chains.

The V gene end was trimmed by 5 bases and the J gene end by 4 bases; junction bases not matched to a gene: 11. Germline V lookup: CDR1 MDHEN, CDR2 SYDVKM. This CDR3 is 16 amino acids long. The receptor was derived from a male donor in good health and CMV-seropositive. The chain combines TRBV28 with TRBJ1-3; TRBD1 matches at 7 bases. Source material: PBMCs. DNA of the CDR3: TGTGCCAGCAGTCCTAGCGTAGCAGGGGGAGGAAACACCATATATTTT. Amino acid sequence: CASSPSVAGGGNTIYF. Variable domain in full (rest from reference TRBV28 and TRBJ1-3): DVKVTQSSRYLVKRTGEKVFLECVQDMDHENMFWYRQDPGLGLRLIYFSYDVKMKEKGDIPEGYSVSREKKERFSLILESASTNQTSMYLCASSPSVAGGGNTIYFGEGSWLTVV.